A selection of T cell receptor beta chains follows, all from one sample in a study of PD-L1 blockade in urothelial cancer. Here immunoSEQ multiplex PCR was the method, and the copy in TCRdb shows in-frame clones only, minus some. The table includes 50,000 to 55,000 clones, about 86% detected once. Here the sequenced sample was PBMCs, taken around atezolizumab (anti-PD-L1) treatment. The source is a man aged 60 to 69 with urothelial cancer. CDR3s include the opening cysteine and the closing phenylalanine or tryptophan. The D gene is left open where the match is weak. Clone size is shown for a subset of rows, as once, few, many or a class of expanded clone.

V: TRBV30; J: TRBJ2-2; D: .; size: .; CDR3: CAWSRPGRRGGELFF; DNA: TGTGCCTGGAGTAGACCCGGCCGCAGGGGCGGGGAGCTGTTTTTT
V: TRBV5-1; J: TRBJ1-5; D: TRBD1; size: .; CDR3: CASSEGQGDQPQHF; DNA: TGCGCCAGCAGCGAAGGACAGGGGGATCAGCCCCAGCATTTT
V: TRBV5-1; J: TRBJ2-7; D: .; size: once; CDR3: CASSAASSYEQYF; DNA: TGCGCCAGCAGCGCCGCGAGCTCCTACGAGCAGTACTTC
V: TRBV6-5; J: TRBJ2-7; D: .; size: once; CDR3: CASSYSGEQYF; DNA: TGTGCCAGCAGTTACAGCGGCGAGCAGTACTTC
V: TRBV2; J: TRBJ1-2; D: .; size: .; CDR3: CASSGPGKGYGYTF; DNA: TGTGCCAGCAGTGGCCCCGGGAAGGGCTATGGCTACACCTTC
V: TRBV19; J: TRBJ2-1; D: TRBD2; size: .; CDR3: CASSRRIRTSGGQALKYNEQFF; DNA: TGTGCCAGTAGTAGACGAATTAGGACTAGCGGGGGCCAAGCTTTAAAGTACAATGAGCAGTTCTTC
V: TRBV6-5; J: TRBJ1-2; D: TRBD1; size: .; CDR3: CASSRGQGRDGYTF; DNA: TGTGCCAGCAGCCGGGGACAGGGTAGGGATGGCTACACCTTC
V: TRBV7-9; J: TRBJ1-5; D: TRBD1; size: .; CDR3: CASSLQTGGRNQPQHF; DNA: TGTGCCAGCAGCCTCCAAACAGGGGGTCGCAATCAGCCCCAGCATTTT
V: TRBV27; J: TRBJ2-3; D: TRBD1; size: few; CDR3: CASSFLGTVSTDTQYF; DNA: TGTGCCAGCAGTTTCCTTGGGACAGTTAGCACAGATACGCAGTATTTT
V: TRBV5-4; J: TRBJ2-5; D: TRBD1; size: .; CDR3: CASSLRGPRETQYF; DNA: TGTGCCAGCAGCTTGAGGGGGCCTAGAGAGACCCAGTACTTC
V: TRBV7-9; J: TRBJ1-2; D: TRBD1; size: .; CDR3: CASSWGQASPDGYTF; DNA: TGTGCCAGCAGCTGGGGACAGGCTTCCCCTGATGGCTACACCTTC
V: TRBV5-1; J: TRBJ2-7; D: TRBD2; size: .; CDR3: CASSSSGSSYEQYF; DNA: TGCGCCAGCAGTTCTAGCGGGAGCTCCTACGAGCAGTACTTC
V: TRBV7-2; J: TRBJ2-1; D: TRBD1; size: .; CDR3: CASSMGQVFGEQFF; DNA: TGTGCCAGCAGCATGGGACAGGTATTCGGGGAGCAGTTCTTC
V: TRBV12-5; J: TRBJ1-2; D: TRBD1; size: .; CDR3: CASGLKTGGPNYGYTF; DNA: TGTGCTAGTGGTTTAAAGACAGGGGGCCCTAACTATGGCTACACCTTC
V: TRBV12-5; J: TRBJ1-2; D: TRBD1; size: once; CDR3: CASGLILTGDFRGYTF; DNA: TGTGCTAGTGGTTTGATCCTGACAGGGGATTTTCGGGGCTACACCTTC
V: TRBV27; J: TRBJ2-7; D: TRBD2; size: .; CDR3: CASTRTSGRPSQYEQYF; DNA: TGTGCCAGCACCCGGACTAGCGGGAGGCCTTCCCAATACGAGCAGTACTTC
V: TRBV29-1; J: TRBJ1-2; D: TRBD1; size: .; CDR3: CSVEIAGGFRGYTF; DNA: TGCAGCGTTGAAATCGCAGGGGGCTTCAGGGGCTACACCTTC
V: TRBV5-1; J: TRBJ2-2; D: TRBD1; size: .; CDR3: CASSLGGQGEGELFF; DNA: TGCGCCAGCAGCTTGGGAGGACAGGGCGAAGGGGAGCTGTTTTTT
V: TRBV9; J: TRBJ2-5; D: TRBD2; size: .; CDR3: CASSVRTSGRWGETQYF; DNA: TGTGCCAGCAGCGTAAGGACTAGCGGGAGGTGGGGAGAGACCCAGTACTTC
V: TRBV30; J: TRBJ1-5; D: TRBD1; size: .; CDR3: CAWTRQGGGQPQHF; DNA: TGTGCCTGGACCCGCCAGGGGGGAGGTCAGCCCCAGCATTTT
V: TRBV6-6; J: TRBJ1-5; D: TRBD1; size: .; CDR3: CASSKRTGSNQPQHF; DNA: TGTGCCAGCAGTAAACGGACAGGGAGCAATCAGCCCCAGCATTTT
V: TRBV15; J: TRBJ2-1; D: .; size: .; CDR3: CATSRDSSTGQFF; DNA: TGTGCCACCAGCAGAGATTCCTCCACGGGGCAGTTCTTC
V: TRBV4-1; J: TRBJ1-1; D: TRBD1; size: .; CDR3: CASSHRDRATEAFF; DNA: TGCGCCAGCAGCCATAGGGACAGGGCCACTGAAGCTTTCTTT
V: TRBV5-4; J: TRBJ1-2; D: TRBD1; size: .; CDR3: CASSDGTGLRGGGYTF; DNA: TGTGCCAGCAGCGACGGGACAGGTTTGAGAGGCGGCGGCTACACCTTC
V: TRBV7-9; J: TRBJ2-2; D: TRBD1; size: .; CDR3: CASIKPGQGASGELFF; DNA: TGTGCCAGCATTAAACCGGGACAGGGGGCTTCCGGGGAGCTGTTTTTT
V: TRBV2; J: TRBJ1-1; D: .; size: .; CDR3: CASTGRAGTEAFF; DNA: TGTGCCAGCACGGGGAGGGCGGGCACTGAAGCTTTCTTT
V: TRBV29-1; J: TRBJ2-5; D: .; size: .; CDR3: CSVRIGETQYF; DNA: TGCAGCGTCCGAATCGGGGAGACCCAGTACTTC
V: TRBV30; J: TRBJ2-5; D: .; size: .; CDR3: CAWSLQQETQYF; DNA: TGTGCCTGGAGTCTACAGCAAGAGACCCAGTACTTC
V: TRBV19; J: TRBJ1-5; D: TRBD1; size: .; CDR3: CASSSRTGNFQPQHF; DNA: TGTGCCAGTAGCTCCCGGACAGGGAATTTTCAGCCCCAGCATTTT